This T cell receptor beta chain was documented in a study of blood T cell repertoires in COVID-19. Original analysis: Amplified reference gene primers provided the basis for estimating nucleated cell counts. TCRdb keeps only in-frame clones here, not all; method: immunoSEQ multiplex PCR. The DNA gave D and trimming, while V, J and clone size come from that table. The sample contains roughly 190,000 clones, around 84% of which appear only once. The receptor was derived from a human donor in a cohort sampled during active COVID-19. Sequenced material: peripheral blood.

DNA for the CDR3: TGTGCCAGCGGGGACAGCCGAGAACGGCCCCAGCATTTT. This encodes CASGDSRERPQHF. The chain combines TRBV6-5 with TRBJ1-5, with TRBD1 matching over 7 bases. The junction had 10 bases not matched to a gene; V was cut back by 8 bases and J by 9 bases. Germline V CDR1 and CDR2: MNHEY, SVGAGI. The CDR3 runs 13 residues.